This T cell receptor beta chain is from a study of T cell repertoires in cytomegalovirus infection. Overall study: Peptides in the study included HLA-C-restricted and HLA-B-restricted CMV epitopes. Study-wide results and limits: It was HLA-C-restricted CMV-specific TCR beta clonotypes that dominated the response ex vivo.

At least ten counts were recorded for this clonotype. Its antigen is not known. MiXCR, applied by TCRdb to the reads, yields one record per CDR3 protein. There are about 480,000 distinct CDR3 sequences in the sample; roughly a third occur only once, and about 17% lies in the top ten. CDR3 length: 14 amino acids. V was cut by 3 bases and J by 1 base, with 7 bases left in between. From germline, CDR1 is SGHTA and CDR2 FQGNSA. This sample comprised cultured PBMCs, obtained from culture after CMV antigen stimulation. The source is a human donor in good health (CMV status not recorded). Some clones in this sample may be carry-over from other donors' samples. The J gene is TRBJ1-5, the V gene TRBV7-2; D gene uncertain. The CDR3 nucleotides read TGTGCCAGCAGCTTTGGTTGGAGCAATCAGCCCCAGCATTTT. Its protein product is CASSFGWSNQPQHF.